One and the same sample provided the 27 T cell receptor beta chains below, sequenced in a study of PD-1 blockade in classical Hodgkin lymphoma (TCRdb year 2020). The library was prepared using the immunoSEQ multiplex PCR assay. TCRdb retrieved this table from immuneACCESS and kept in-frame rearrangements only. Not all clones are present; in checked studies, unresolved V genes account for under half, and no reason is known for the remainder. The sample records about 40,000 clones, around 87% of which are singletons. 9% to 10% of the sample comes from the top ten. The sample's time point label, in plain terms: cycle 1 day 1 (C1D1), immediately before nivolumab initiation. Every trial patient had relapsed following autologous stem cell transplantation, and prior brentuximab vedotin exposure was what differed among cohorts A, B and C. The source material was peripheral blood mononuclear cells (PBMCs), sampled at baseline. Receptors were obtained from a human donor with classical Hodgkin lymphoma.

The chain links TRBV6-4 to TRBJ2-1, with TRBD2 matching over 10 bases. Trimming cost V 4 bases and J 3 bases; bases outside gene matches: 3. The germline gives CDR1 MRHNA, CDR2 SNTAGT. This CDR3 has 15 amino acids. CDR3 DNA: TGTGCCAGCAGTGCGGGACTAGCGAGCTACAATGAGCAGTTCTTC. Translated, it gives CASSAGLASYNEQFF.

The chain couples TRBV5-1 to TRBJ2-3; D gene ambiguous. V lost 2 bases and J lost 0, with 4 bases in between. Germline V gene lookup returns CDR1 SGHRS and CDR2 YFSETQ. The CDR3 covers 13 residues. The CDR3 DNA reads as TGCGCCAGCAGCTTCGACAGCACAGATACGCAGTATTTT. Protein product: CASSFDSTDTQYF.

The rearrangement links TRBV2 to TRBJ2-3, with a tentative D call TRBD2 (5 bases). V lost 1 base, J lost 1 base, and 9 bases lay in between. This CDR3 contains 15 residues. The germline gives CDR1 SNHLY, CDR2 FYNNEI. The CDR3 coding sequence is TGTGCCAGCAGTGAAGACTTCGGGGGCACAGATACGCAGTATTTT. Amino acid sequence: CASSEDFGGTDTQYF.

V and J are TRBV6-6 and TRBJ2-7, with D hard to call. Deletions cut 5 bases from V and 1 base from J, with 12 bases between. This CDR3 region has 14 residues. Germline values: CDR1 MNHNY, CDR2 SVGAGI (reference sequence). CDR3 protein: CASSRIPVSYEQYF. In DNA form, the CDR3 reads TGTGCCAGCAGTAGGATTCCTGTTTCCTACGAGCAGTACTTC.

The chain couples TRBV11-1 to TRBJ2-2, with TRBD2 matching 15 bases. With 2 bases clipped from V and 3 bases from J, the junction kept 1 base outside the gene matches. The V gene's germline CDR1 is SGHAT and CDR2 FQDESV (reference sequence). The CDR3 loop spans 17 amino acids. CDR3 nucleotides: TGTGCCAGCAGCTTAAGGACTAGCGGGAGGGACACCGGGGAGCTGTTTTTT. Encoded protein: CASSLRTSGRDTGELFF.

The J gene is TRBJ2-3, the V gene TRBV10-3; D is perhaps TRBD1 or TRBD2 (6 bases each). Germline values: CDR1 ENHRY, CDR2 SYGVKD. Between the trimmed V and J ends, which lost 0 bases and 4 bases, there was a span of 14 bases. This CDR3 has 16 amino acids. The CDR3: CAISESWGAGADTQYF. CDR3 bases: TGTGCCATCAGTGAGTCTTGGGGGGCTGGGGCAGATACGCAGTATTTT.

The J gene is TRBJ1-4, the V gene TRBV28; D is uncertain. The V end lost 3 bases, the J end lost 4 bases, and 9 bases lay between the germline ends. Germline assignment: CDR1 MDHEN and CDR2 SYDVKM. The length of the CDR3 is 14 residues. The CDR3, as DNA: TGTGCCAGCAGTTTGGCAGCAAGTAATGAAAAACTGTTTTTT. Its protein product is CASSLAASNEKLFF.

The chain recombines TRBV28 with TRBJ1-3; 7 bases are a match to TRBD1. The ends lost 7 bases at V and 0 bases at J; junction bases unmatched: 3. From germline, CDR1 is MDHEN and CDR2 SYDVKM. The CDR3 length is 14 residues. The CDR3 coding sequence is TGTGCCAGCAACCCAGGGGGCTCTGGAAACACCATATATTTT. Amino acids: CASNPGGSGNTIYF. The full variable domain, in which reference TRBV28 and TRBJ1-3 provide the parts outside the CDR3, is DVKVTQSSRYLVKRTGEKVFLECVQDMDHENMFWYRQDPGLGLRLIYFSYDVKMKEKGDIPEGYSVSREKKERFSLILESASTNQTSMYLCASNPGGSGNTIYFGEGSWLTVV.

The rearrangement links TRBV6-4 to TRBJ2-1; TRBD1 matches at 9 bases. V was pared by 0 bases and J by 6 bases, with 3 bases of the junction left unmatched. The CDR3 runs 15 residues. Looked up from germline, CDR1 is MRHNA and CDR2 is SNTAGT. In nucleotides, the CDR3 is TGTGCCAGCAGTGACTCCAACAGGGGGCCCAATGAGCAGTTCTTC. Its translation is CASSDSNRGPNEQFF.

This clone appeared a single time. V gene TRBV7-3 combines with J gene TRBJ2-6; D not certain. Trimming shortened V by 1 base and J by 1 base, and 5 bases separated the two germline ends. Germline CDR1 reads SGHTA; CDR2 reads FQGTGA. CDR3 length: 15 amino acids. CDR3: CASSLMGSGANVLTF. DNA of the CDR3: TGTGCCAGCAGCTTAATGGGTTCTGGGGCCAACGTCCTGACTTTC. Combining the CDR3 with reference TRBV7-3 and TRBJ2-6 gives the whole variable domain GAGVSQTPSNKVTEKGKYVELRCDPISGHTALYWYRQSLGQGPEFLIYFQGTGAADDSGLPNDRFFAVRPEGSVSTLKIQRTERGDSAVYLCASSLMGSGANVLTFGAGSRLTVL.

This chain uses TRBV23-1 with TRBJ2-2, with D unclear. TRBV23-1 falls under the ORF class, with uncertain function. This CDR3 region has 16 residues. V lost 4 bases, J lost 5 bases, and 17 bases lay in between. CDR3 region: CASSRRIPPDTGELFF. The CDR3 DNA is TGCGCCAGCAGTCGACGTATTCCCCCAGATACCGGGGAGCTGTTTTTT.

The chain is built from TRBV28 and TRBJ2-5; 9 positions agree with TRBD2. Losses at the gene ends were 5 bases for V and 3 bases for J; bases not matched to a gene: 19. The CDR3 is 19 amino acids. Per germline, CDR1 MDHEN and CDR2 SYDVKM. The CDR3 region is CASSPPSMHLAGWEETQYF. CDR3 nucleotides: TGTGCCAGCAGTCCCCCATCGATGCATCTAGCGGGATGGGAAGAGACCCAGTACTTC.

The chain employs TRBV27 and TRBJ2-1, with no clear D. V lost 2 bases and J lost 1, with 9 bases in between. Germline V gives CDR1 MNHEY, CDR2 SMNVEV (reference sequence). The CDR3 has 15 amino acids. The CDR3 loop reads CASSLREKSYNEQFF. For the CDR3, the DNA is TGTGCCAGCAGTTTAAGGGAAAAGTCCTACAATGAGCAGTTCTTC.

This clone was picked up a small number of times. V usage is TRBV19 and J usage is TRBJ1-6; D is undetermined. V lost 2 bases and J 7 bases, leaving 9 bases between the germline ends. Germline CDR1 reads LNHDA; CDR2 reads SQIVND (reference sequence). The CDR3 loop spans 14 amino acids. The CDR3 protein is CASSIQTLNSPLHF. DNA of the CDR3: TGTGCCAGTAGTATACAGACTCTCAATTCACCCCTCCACTTT.

The gene calls are TRBV28 and TRBJ2-5, with D unclear. Trimming shortened V by 6 bases and J by 5 bases, and 13 bases separated the two germline ends. The length of the CDR3 is 13 residues. Per germline, CDR1 MDHEN and CDR2 SYDVKM. Here the CDR3 DNA reads TGTGCCAGCAGGGAAGACTTCGAGGAGACCCAGTACTTC. This gives the protein CASREDFEETQYF.

The chain is built from TRBV4-1 and TRBJ2-2, with D perhaps matching TRBD1 (5 bases). V lost 1 base, J lost 7 bases, and 13 bases lay in between. This CDR3 contains 15 residues. Germline V gives CDR1 MGHRA, CDR2 YSYEKL. CDR3 protein: CASSQGPGMSGELFF. The CDR3 bases are TGCGCCAGCAGCCAAGGACCAGGGATGAGCGGGGAGCTGTTTTTT.

This chain joins TRBV6-5 and TRBJ1-1; D call uncertain. Germline-derived CDR1 and CDR2 are MNHEY and SVGAGI. Trimming removed 6 bases at V and 3 bases at J, with 11 bases between. The CDR3 has 13 amino acids. Written as DNA, the CDR3 is TGTGCCAGCAGCGACGGAGGGTACACTGAAGCTTTCTTT. This translates into CASSDGGYTEAFF.

The sample holds one count of this clone. The chain links TRBV7-9 to TRBJ1-2; no clear D gene. V lost 7 bases and J lost 6, with 15 bases in between. The CDR3 has 13 amino acids. CDR1 and CDR2 from the germline V gene are SEHNR and FQNEAQ (reference sequence). CDR3 sequence: CASNPGPTDGYTF. CDR3 DNA: TGTGCCAGCAACCCCGGACCGACCGATGGCTACACCTTC.

This clone is a singleton in its sample. The chain links TRBV7-2 to TRBJ2-7; D not resolved. Germline CDR1 is SGHTA and CDR2 is FQGNSA. The CDR3 length is 11 residues. V was clipped by 7 bases and J by 5 bases, with 9 bases between them. The CDR3 protein is CASTGSHEQYF. The CDR3, as DNA: TGTGCCAGCACCGGGTCTCACGAGCAGTACTTC.

This chain connects TRBV6-6 to TRBJ2-1; either TRBD1 or TRBD2 may supply D (6 bases each). V was trimmed by 2 bases and J by 6 bases, leaving 14 bases between them. Germline V gene lookup returns CDR1 MNHNY and CDR2 SVGAGI (reference sequence). This CDR3 region has 15 residues. The DNA for the CDR3 is TGTGCCAGCAGTTACATGGGGGGCCCGGGCAATGAGCAGTTCTTC. Protein product: CASSYMGGPGNEQFF.

V usage is TRBV6-5 and J usage is TRBJ2-7; D gene ambiguous. The germline gives CDR1 MNHEY, CDR2 SVGAGI. The CDR3 totals 14 residues. Deletions cut 0 bases from V and 0 bases from J, with 6 bases between. The CDR3 DNA reads TGTGCCAGCAGTTACTCGAGTAGCTCCTACGAGCAGTACTTC. Translating gives CASSYSSSSYEQYF.

The table lists this clone with a few counts. This sequence joins TRBV10-3 and TRBJ1-1; perhaps TRBD1 as D (5 bases). The CDR3 extends over 14 amino acids. The germline V gene encodes CDR1 ENHRY and CDR2 SYGVKD. Trimming removed 6 bases at V and 0 bases at J, with 11 bases between. In DNA form, the CDR3 reads TGTGCCATCAGCCAGGGCGACATGAACACTGAAGCTTTCTTT. Its translation: CAISQGDMNTEAFF.

This rearrangement joins TRBV28 to TRBJ2-7, with D possibly being TRBD2 (5 bases). The CDR3 contains 16 residues. Germline lookup yields CDR1 MDHEN and CDR2 SYDVKM. V was cut by 6 bases and J by 0 bases, with 18 bases left in between. Written as DNA, the CDR3 is TGTGCCAGCAGAACGGGTGGAGGATCCCTCTCCTACGAGCAGTACTTC. It codes for CASRTGGGSLSYEQYF.

The chain recombines TRBV28 with TRBJ1-1; perhaps TRBD1 as D (5 bases). This CDR3 is built from 11 residues. Trimming left V 8 bases short and J 5 bases short, with 9 bases between. The germline gives CDR1 MDHEN, CDR2 SYDVKM. The CDR3 here is CASGHQTEAFF. The DNA of the CDR3 is TGTGCCAGCGGACATCAAACTGAAGCTTTCTTT.

The J gene is TRBJ1-1, the V gene TRBV10-3; a weak D match, TRBD1 (5 bases). The CDR3 extends over 13 amino acids. V lost 4 bases and J 6 bases, leaving 12 bases between the germline ends. Germline CDR1 is ENHRY and CDR2 is SYGVKD. The CDR3 bases are TGTGCCATCAGTGGTCTGCAGGGCCCTGAAGCTTTCTTT. Residues: CAISGLQGPEAFF.

This chain uses TRBV4-3 with TRBJ1-3; possibly TRBD1 for D (6 bases). The length of the CDR3 is 16 residues. Trimming cost V 1 base and J 1 base, with 11 bases left between them. Germline assignment: CDR1 LGHNA and CDR2 YSLEER. The CDR3 is CASSQAYRVSGNTIYF. The CDR3, as DNA: TGCGCCAGCAGCCAAGCGTACAGGGTTTCTGGAAACACCATATATTTT.

V gene TRBV5-4 combines with J gene TRBJ2-1; 10 bases fit TRBD1. This CDR3 has 14 amino acids. The V gene's germline CDR1 is SGHNT and CDR2 YYREEE (reference sequence). V was pared by 10 bases and J by 8 bases, with 12 bases of the junction left unmatched. The CDR3 is CAAQDRGKWDEQFF. The CDR3 coding sequence is TGTGCCGCCCAGGACAGGGGGAAGTGGGATGAGCAGTTCTTC.